What follows is one T cell receptor (beta chain) and its context. Its antigen remains unknown. The data originate from a study of CXCR3-negative and CXCR3-positive naive CD8 T cells. Study results and limitations: Comparably high diversity marked both naive subsets, whereas memory CD8+ cells had much lower diversity. Naive CXCR3-negative and CXCR3-positive cells had similar TRBV-TRBJ usage; memory differed. TRB CDR3s of CXCR3-positive naive cells were more hydrophobic than those of CXCR3-negative naive cells.

UMI-labeled 5' RACE yielded the TRB cDNA libraries. TCRdb re-called the 5' RACE reads and shows each CDR3 protein once, DNA omitted. The sample table includes some 130,000 distinct CDR3 sequences. Naive CD8+ T cells had a CD45RO-CCR7+CD27+CD95- phenotype. This sequence originates from a human donor in good health. Some clones in this sample may be carry-over from other donors' samples. The source material was naive CXCR3+ CD8+ T cells from blood. Described subset: CD45RO-CCR7+CD27+CD95- naive CD8+ T cells expressing CXCR3 (TNR3+).

The CDR3 region is CASRQGASPYNEQFF. The chain combines TRBV12-3 or TRBV12-4 with TRBJ2-1; TCRdb outputs TRBD1, but without DNA this stays unchecked. The CDR3 covers 15 residues.